These T cell receptor beta chains were read from a single sample in a study of blood T cell repertoires in COVID-19. Clones were sequenced by immunoSEQ multiplex PCR, and TCRdb holds only the in-frame ones, with some missing. The sample lists approximately 300,000 clones; over 75% were seen once. The specimen was peripheral blood. The receptors here all came from a woman in her 30s with COVID-19, enrolled during active disease. Both conserved end residues are part of each CDR3. A D gene is named only where the DNA matches it firmly. Some rows mark clone size as missing; the rest say once, few, many or name a class of expanded clone.

CASSFGQGDYGYTF	TGTGCCAGCAGCTTCGGACAGGGCGACTATGGCTACACCTTC	-	TRBJ1-2	TRBD1	TRBV5-6
CASSEQGPANTGELFF	TGTGCCAGCAGTGAACAGGGGCCAGCGAACACCGGGGAGCTGTTTTTT	-	TRBJ2-2	-	TRBV2
CASSLRSQGSSPLHF	TGTGCCAGCAGCTTGAGGTCCCAGGGTAGTTCACCCCTCCACTTT	-	TRBJ1-6	-	TRBV5-8
CASSLASFEKLFF	TGTGCCAGCAGCTTAGCATCGTTTGAGAAACTGTTTTTT	-	TRBJ1-4	-	TRBV7-2
CASSLRGGRNEKLFF	TGTGCCAGCAGCTTAAGAGGGGGCAGGAATGAAAAACTGTTTTTT	-	TRBJ1-4	TRBD1	TRBV7-3
CASSPATTGGGAGSYF	TGCGCCAGCAGCCCCGCAACCACGGGAGGAGGCGCTGGATCGTACTTC	-	TRBJ2-7	TRBD2	TRBV5-1
CSCGSGVPSGEQYF	TGCAGCTGCGGGTCGGGGGTCCCCTCAGGAGAGCAGTACTTC	-	TRBJ2-7	-	TRBV29-1
CASSPGGGQNIQYF	TGTGCCAGCAGTCCGGGGGGGGGCCAAAACATTCAGTACTTC	once	TRBJ2-4	TRBD2	TRBV6-5
CASSYFPGVYEQYF	TGTGCCAGCAGTTACTTCCCAGGGGTTTACGAGCAGTACTTC	few	TRBJ2-7	-	TRBV6-5
CAISENRASTDTQYF	TGTGCCATCAGTGAGAACAGGGCTAGCACAGATACGCAGTATTTT	-	TRBJ2-3	-	TRBV10-3
CASSPRREEGITDTQYF	TGTGCCAGCTCACCACGAAGGGAAGAGGGCATCACAGATACGCAGTATTTT	-	TRBJ2-3	-	TRBV18
CATGDGQETQYF	TGTGCCACCGGCGACGGGCAAGAGACCCAGTACTTC	few	TRBJ2-5	-	TRBV24-1
CASSSGLSGETQYF	TGTGCCAGCAGCTCAGGACTCAGCGGCGAGACCCAGTACTTC	-	TRBJ2-5	-	TRBV2
CASSQGGLPLYEQYF	TGTGCCAGCAGCCAAGGCGGACTCCCCCTCTACGAGCAGTACTTC	-	TRBJ2-7	-	TRBV14
CASSVSDTRWTEAFF	TGTGCCAGCAGTGTATCGGACACGAGGTGGACTGAAGCTTTCTTT	-	TRBJ1-1	-	TRBV2
CAISESGMINTEAFF	TGTGCCATCAGTGAATCGGGAATGATTAACACTGAAGCTTTCTTT	-	TRBJ1-1	-	TRBV10-3
CASSPGLAGWLDEQFF	TGTGCCAGCAGCCCGGGACTAGCGGGGTGGTTGGATGAGCAGTTCTTC	-	TRBJ2-1	TRBD2	TRBV5-8
CASSRGGQPQHF	TGTGCCAGTAGTAGGGGGGGCCAGCCCCAGCATTTT	-	TRBJ1-5	-	TRBV19
CASTSAGGPRQHEAFF	TGTGCCAGTACCTCGGCGGGGGGGCCGAGACAACACGAAGCTTTCTTT	-	TRBJ1-1	-	TRBV19
CASSVAGVGDEQYF	TGTGCCAGCAGCGTAGCAGGTGTGGGAGACGAGCAGTACTTC	-	TRBJ2-7	-	TRBV9
CASNRLAGGNEQFF	TGTGCCAGCAACCGACTAGCGGGAGGTAATGAGCAGTTCTTC	-	TRBJ2-1	TRBD2	TRBV11-2
CASSIVAGFTEAFF	TGTGCCAGTAGTATAGTTGCAGGGTTCACTGAAGCTTTCTTT	-	TRBJ1-1	-	TRBV19
CASNWGRSYEQYF	TGTGCCAGCAATTGGGGGAGGTCCTACGAGCAGTACTTC	-	TRBJ2-7	-	TRBV28
CASSQEQTSGSYEQYF	TGTGCCAGCAGCCAAGAACAAACTAGCGGGAGCTACGAGCAGTACTTC	-	TRBJ2-7	TRBD2	TRBV4-2
CASRDSSSIEQFF	TGTGCCAGCAGGGACTCCTCTAGCATTGAGCAGTTCTTC	-	TRBJ2-1	-	TRBV12-3/TRBV12-4
CASSPDRVPIYGYTF	TGTGCCAGCAGTCCCGACAGGGTCCCTATTTATGGCTACACCTTC	-	TRBJ1-2	TRBD1	TRBV6-5
CASSLAGNDYNEQFF	TGTGCCAGCAGCTTAGCAGGGAACGATTACAATGAGCAGTTCTTC	many	TRBJ2-1	-	TRBV11-2
CASSVAPYSYEQYF	TGTGCCAGCAGCGTAGCCCCCTACTCCTACGAGCAGTACTTC	-	TRBJ2-7	-	TRBV9
CAIRSGTSTEAFF	TGTGCCATCAGATCCGGGACATCAACTGAAGCTTTCTTT	once	TRBJ1-1	-	TRBV10-3
CASSELRDNEQFF	TGTGCCAGCAGTGAGTTGAGGGACAATGAGCAGTTCTTC	-	TRBJ2-1	-	TRBV2
CASSLGQGEEYEQYF	TGTGCCAGCAGCTTGGGACAGGGAGAGGAGTACGAGCAGTACTTC	few	TRBJ2-7	TRBD1	TRBV11-3
CASSQTLHSGANVLTF	TGTGCCAGCAGCCAGACTCTGCACTCTGGGGCCAACGTCCTGACTTTC	-	TRBJ2-6	-	TRBV7-9
CASSFGQGSKNIQYF	TGCGCCAGCAGCTTTGGACAGGGGAGCAAAAACATTCAGTACTTC	once	TRBJ2-4	TRBD1	TRBV5-1
CASSLVPKSSGNTIYF	TGTGCCAGCAGCTTAGTGCCGAAGAGCTCTGGAAACACCATATATTTT	-	TRBJ1-3	-	TRBV11-2
CASSSPDRGEEKLFF	TGTGCCAGCAGTTCCCCGGACAGGGGCGAGGAAAAACTGTTTTTT	-	TRBJ1-4	TRBD1	TRBV6-5
CASSQAGTGAVEAFF	TGCGCCAGCAGCCAAGCCGGGACAGGGGCTGTCGAAGCTTTCTTT	-	TRBJ1-1	TRBD1	TRBV4-1
CASRWKGAGSSTNEKLFF	TGTGCCAGTAGATGGAAGGGGGCTGGGAGTTCAACTAATGAAAAACTGTTTTTT	-	TRBJ1-4	TRBD1	TRBV19